The next 29 T cell receptor beta chains were all read from a single sample in a study of monozygotic twins with inflammatory bowel disease. Each CDR3 protein gets one entry in TCRdb, which reprocessed the 5' RACE reads and gives no DNA. The sample's table shows roughly 200,000 distinct CDR3 sequences. The sample was blood. The receptors shown here come from a human donor with ulcerative colitis or Crohn's disease, or a healthy co-twin of an affected twin (not recorded which).

The chain recombines TRBV3-1 with TRBJ1-2; absent DNA, TCRdb's TRBD1 call cannot be checked. Per the germline V gene, CDR1 is LGHDT and CDR2 is YNNKEL (reference sequence). CDR3 length equals 14 residues. The CDR3: CASSHDRARYGYTF.

V is TRBV4-1 and J is TRBJ1-5; TCRdb lists TRBD1, though no DNA is available to test this call. From germline, CDR1 is MGHRA and CDR2 YSYEKL. This CDR3 spans 14 amino acids. CDR3 protein: CASSQDGGYQPQHF.

The V gene is TRBV6-6, the J gene TRBJ2-1; TCRdb outputs TRBD1, but without DNA this stays unchecked. Germline CDR1 MNHNY, CDR2 SVGAGI (reference sequence). The CDR3 totals 12 residues. The CDR3 reads CASSRAGGLQFF.

This chain joins TRBV27 and TRBJ2-7; as DNA is missing, the TRBD1 call by TCRdb cannot be tested. CDR1 is MNHEY, CDR2 SMNVEV, per germline (reference sequence). CDR3 length: 14 amino acids. This CDR3 is CASSLRGDHYEQYF.

This chain links TRBV7-2 with TRBJ1-5. The CDR3 length is 15 residues. The germline gives CDR1 SGHTA, CDR2 FQGNSA. The CDR3 here is CASSFLRQSGQPQHF.

The chain uses TRBV2 and TRBJ1-1; TCRdb reports TRBD1, a call that lacks DNA to check it against. The CDR3 sequence is 15 residues long. Germline CDR1 reads SNHLY; CDR2 reads FYNNEI. CDR3 sequence reads: CASSENRGFDTEAFF.

The chain carries TRBV2 and TRBJ1-6; TCRdb selects TRBD1, and the lack of DNA leaves this call unchecked. The CDR3 has 18 amino acids. The germline V gene has CDR1 SNHLY and CDR2 FYNNEI. The CDR3 protein is CASAPGHAMSSYNSPLHF. Full variable domain (outside the CDR3, taken from reference TRBV2 and TRBJ1-6): EPEVTQTPSHQVTQMGQEVILRCVPISNHLYFYWYRQILGQKVEFLVSFYNNEISEKSEIFDDQFSVERPDGSNFTLKIRSTKLEDSAMYFCASAPGHAMSSYNSPLHFGNGTRLTVT.

The chain joins TRBV18 to TRBJ2-1. The germline V gene has CDR1 KGHSH and CDR2 LQKENI. The CDR3 sequence is 14 residues long. This CDR3 reads CASSPSSSYNEQFF.

V gene TRBV11-2 combines with J gene TRBJ2-2; as DNA is missing, the TRBD1 call by TCRdb cannot be tested. CDR1 is SGHAT, CDR2 FQNNGV, per germline. CDR3 length equals 16 residues. This CDR3 reads CASSLGPGRGTGELFF.

The chain is built from TRBV7-7 and TRBJ2-2. CDR3 length: 14 residues. Germline V gene lookup returns CDR1 SSHAT and CDR2 FNYEAQ (reference sequence). The CDR3 protein is CATGGASNTGELFF.

V gene TRBV5-1 combines with J gene TRBJ2-3; TCRdb designates TRBD1, a call that cannot be tested without DNA. This CDR3 contains 17 residues. CDR1 and CDR2 (germline): SGHRS, YFSETQ. The chain's CDR3 is CASSFYTGELSTDTQYF.

The chain carries TRBV5-5 and TRBJ2-7; with no DNA, the TCRdb D assignment of TRBD1 cannot be verified. CDR3 length: 12 residues. The germline V gene encodes CDR1 SGHKS and CDR2 YYEKEE (reference sequence). CDR3 residues: CASRHQGYEQYF.

The rearrangement joins TRBV7-2 to TRBJ1-1; the D call from TCRdb, TRBD1, cannot be confirmed without DNA. The CDR3 runs to 13 residues. Germline V lookup: CDR1 SGHTA, CDR2 FQGNSA. This chain's CDR3 is CASSWGTATEAFF.

This chain joins TRBV27 and TRBJ2-3; lacking DNA, the TRBD2 call made by TCRdb goes unchecked. The CDR3 contains 14 residues. Germline loops: CDR1 MNHEY, CDR2 SMNVEV (reference sequence). The CDR3 here is CASSTQIAADTQYF.

This rearrangement joins TRBV15 to TRBJ2-3; the D call from TCRdb, TRBD2, cannot be confirmed without DNA. In germline, CDR1 is LNHNV, CDR2 YYDKDF (reference sequence). The CDR3 length is 14 residues. The CDR3 region is CATIQMGVTDTQYF.

This chain uses TRBV11-2 with TRBJ2-7; with no DNA, the TCRdb D assignment of TRBD1 cannot be verified. This CDR3 has 15 residues. The germline gives CDR1 SGHAT, CDR2 FQNNGV. This CDR3 reads CASSLDNTGGDEQYF.

This rearrangement joins TRBV6-5 to TRBJ2-3. Germline V gene data show CDR1 as MNHEY and CDR2 as SVGAGI. The CDR3 consists of 14 residues. CDR3: CASSYGQRGDTQYF.

V gene TRBV6-5 combines with J gene TRBJ2-7; TCRdb lists TRBD1, though no DNA is available to test this call. The CDR3 is 16 amino acids. Looked up from germline, CDR1 is MNHEY and CDR2 is SVGAGI. The CDR3 loop is CASSSVRDRGLAEQYF.

This chain connects TRBV3-1 to TRBJ2-1; TCRdb names TRBD1, which stays unverified in the absence of DNA. This CDR3 is 17 amino acids long. Germline CDR1 is LGHDT and CDR2 is YNNKEL (reference sequence). The CDR3 loop reads CASSQDPGTGVYNEQFF.

V gene TRBV7-2 combines with J gene TRBJ2-2; TCRdb reports TRBD1, a call that lacks DNA to check it against. The germline CDR1 and CDR2 sequences are SGHTA and FQGNSA. The length of the CDR3 is 16 residues. CDR3 sequence reads: CASSLLGAINTGELFF.

The V and J genes are TRBV3-1 and TRBJ1-5. CDR1 and CDR2 (germline): LGHDT, YNNKEL (reference sequence). The CDR3 length is 14 residues. The CDR3: CASSKGHSNQPQHF. The whole variable domain, remainder taken from reference TRBV3-1 and TRBJ1-5, is DTAVSQTPKYLVTQMGNDKSIKCEQNLGHDTMYWYKQDSKKFLKIMFSYNNKELIINETVPNRFSPKSPDKAHLNLHINSLELGDSAVYFCASSKGHSNQPQHFGDGTRLSIL.

This chain links TRBV9 with TRBJ2-7; no DNA is available, so the TRBD1 call from TCRdb remains unchecked. The germline V gene has CDR1 SGDLS and CDR2 YYNGEE. The CDR3 extends over 15 amino acids. The CDR3 region is CASSVADTTFGEQYF.

The genes are TRBV6-5 and TRBJ1-6. This CDR3 spans 16 amino acids. From germline, CDR1 is MNHEY and CDR2 SVGAGI. The CDR3: CASSYSKWPEYSPLHF.

The J gene is TRBJ2-5, the V gene TRBV6-1; TCRdb's assignment of TRBD2 cannot be checked, as there is no DNA. This CDR3 is 16 amino acids long. Germline V CDR1 and CDR2: MNHNS, SASEGT. The CDR3 region is CASSRTSFMVGETQYF.

The CDR3 loop reads CASSLFAGTTNTGELFF. The chain employs TRBV18 and TRBJ2-2; TCRdb's D gene call, TRBD1, goes unchecked for lack of DNA. The germline gives CDR1 KGHSH, CDR2 LQKENI. The CDR3 length is 17 residues.

The rearrangement joins TRBV2 to TRBJ1-6. The V gene's germline CDR1 is SNHLY and CDR2 FYNNEI. CDR3 length: 14 amino acids. Here the CDR3 reads CASRDSEESSPLHF.

The chain employs TRBV5-1 and TRBJ1-2. From germline, CDR1 is SGHRS and CDR2 YFSETQ. The CDR3 runs to 13 residues. CDR3 residues: CASSLTANYGYTF.

The chain combines TRBV5-1 with TRBJ2-1; the TCRdb D gene call, TRBD1, has no DNA to confirm it. CDR1 is SGHRS and CDR2 is YFSETQ in the germline V gene. There are 14 residues in the CDR3. The CDR3 region is CASSEGGAGNEQFF.

This chain connects TRBV11-2 to TRBJ2-7; TCRdb indicates TRBD1, and absent DNA this call remains unverified. Looked up from germline, CDR1 is SGHAT and CDR2 is FQNNGV. There are 15 residues in the CDR3. The CDR3 sequence: CASSLEGQARYEQYF.